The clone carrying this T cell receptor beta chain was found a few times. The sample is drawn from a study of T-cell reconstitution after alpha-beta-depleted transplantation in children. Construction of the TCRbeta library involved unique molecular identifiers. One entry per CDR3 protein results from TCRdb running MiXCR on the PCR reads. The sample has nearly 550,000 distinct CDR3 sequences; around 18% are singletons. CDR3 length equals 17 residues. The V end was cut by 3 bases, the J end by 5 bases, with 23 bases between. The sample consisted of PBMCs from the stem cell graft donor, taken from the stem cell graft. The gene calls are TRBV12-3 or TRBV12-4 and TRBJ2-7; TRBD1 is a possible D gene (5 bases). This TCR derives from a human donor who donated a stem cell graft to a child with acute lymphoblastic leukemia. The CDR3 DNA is TGTGCCAGCAGTTTCCCCAATAGTGACAGAGGACGGAACGAGCAGTACTTC. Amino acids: CASSFPNSDRGRNEQYF.